This T cell receptor beta chain was observed in a study of cytomegalovirus exposure and HLA in healthy donors. Study-wide points: The classifier, whose performance was assessed in both the original and validation cohorts, reportedly diagnosed cytomegalovirus status with high specificity and sensitivity. Some public TCRs appeared in many individuals, while most sequences were rare.

Deletions cut 6 bases from V and 3 bases from J, with 21 bases between. Germline loops: CDR1 SQVTM, CDR2 ANQGSEA. This CDR3 comprises 15 residues. The repertoire was sequenced with immunoSEQ multiplex PCR; TCRdb's copy has only in-frame clones and lacks some. The profile shows tens of thousands of clones, roughly nine tenths of them singletons. Concerning this clone: What it recognizes is unknown.

The clonotype originates from a man between 18 and 29 years old in good health and CMV-seronegative. The sequencing input was PBMCs. This rearrangement joins TRBV29-1 to TRBJ2-7, with D tentatively TRBD1 (7 bases). The CDR3 nucleotides read TGCAGCGTCGGAGGGACAGTGGGTTCGTTCTACGAGCAGTACTTC. Residues: CSVGGTVGSFYEQYF.